One sample yielded the 7 T cell receptor beta chains listed below, sequenced in a study of T cells in Graves' hyperthyroidism and ophthalmopathy (dated by TCRdb to the late 2010s). To prepare the library, multiplex PCR was applied. The instrument given in TCRdb is Illumina HiSeq 2000. TCR beta CDR3 regions were amplified from RNA transcripts. The first round of RT-PCR for the TCR CDR3 was performed with the HTBI primer set and the Qiagen OneStep RT-PCR kit. Using fastp trimming at Q25 and MiXCR clonotype assembly, TCRdb reanalyzed the public sequencing data and kept in-frame beta chains. Every distinct CDR3 protein forms one entry, paired with its most common genes and DNA. Within this sample are about 720,000 distinct CDR3 sequences, with roughly 15% of them counted one time only. Under 8.5% of the sample belongs to the ten largest clones. What was sequenced was blood. These receptors were taken from a man between 18 and 35 years old with Graves' hyperthyroidism.

This clonotype was observed at least ten times. This sequence joins TRBV12-3 or TRBV12-4 and TRBJ2-3; no firm D call. The CDR3 runs to 15 residues. V was shortened by 7 bases and J by 5 bases, with 19 bases between the two germline ends. CDR3 sequence reads: CASNLLGPIRDTQYF. Written as DNA, the CDR3 is TGTGCCAGCAATCTCTTAGGCCCCATCAGAGATACGCAGTATTTT.

The chain has TRBV6-5 and TRBJ1-5; D is perhaps TRBD1 (5 bases). The CDR3 is 18 amino acids. Trimming cost V 4 bases and J 1 base, with 20 bases left between them. Germline loops: CDR1 MNHEY, CDR2 SVGAGI. CDR3 DNA sequence: TGTGCCAGCAGTTCCCGGCAGGGTGTAAGGGGCAGCAATCAGCCCCAGCATTTT. Its protein product is CASSSRQGVRGSNQPQHF.

This clonotype was observed at least ten times. The rearrangement links TRBV28 to TRBJ2-7; TRBD1 agrees at 10 bases. Trimming removed 5 bases from V and 5 bases from J; junction bases left unmatched: 6. The CDR3 sequence is 14 residues long. Germline V CDR1 and CDR2: MDHEN, SYDVKM. DNA for the CDR3: TGTGCCAGCAGTCATAGACAGGGGGCCCACGAGCAGTACTTC. Translated: CASSHRQGAHEQYF. The whole variable domain, remainder taken from reference TRBV28 and TRBJ2-7, is DVKVTQSSRYLVKRTGEKVFLECVQDMDHENMFWYRQDPGLGLRLIYFSYDVKMKEKGDIPEGYSVSREKKERFSLILESASTNQTSMYLCASSHRQGAHEQYFGPGTRLTVT.

This clonotype was detected many times. The chain combines TRBV7-9 with TRBJ2-7; possibly TRBD1 or TRBD2 for D (5 bases each). CDR1 SEHNR and CDR2 FQNEAQ come from the germline V gene (reference sequence). V shed 7 bases and J shed 5 bases, with 12 bases lying between them. The CDR3 consists of 12 residues. CDR3 loop: CASNLREHEQYF. For the CDR3, the DNA is TGTGCCAGCAACCTCAGGGAGCACGAGCAGTACTTC.

This clonotype was picked up many times. The rearrangement links TRBV28 to TRBJ2-7; TRBD1 is a possible D gene (6 bases). This CDR3 is 14 amino acids long. V dropped 10 bases and J dropped 1 base, with 17 bases sitting between them. Germline-derived CDR1 and CDR2 are MDHEN and SYDVKM. Here the CDR3 reads CATTTGTSSYEQYF. The CDR3 region has the DNA TGTGCCACAACAACCGGGACATCTTCCTACGAGCAGTACTTC.

This clonotype was seen more than once but under ten times. The CDR3 loop reads CASSSLGGRNYGYTF. The CDR3 DNA reads TGTGCCAGCAGCTCCCTGGGAGGGAGGAACTATGGCTACACCTTC. The V call is TRBV7-9, the J call TRBJ1-2; D gene uncertain. Germline V gene data show CDR1 as SEHNR and CDR2 as FQNEAQ (reference sequence). The CDR3 has 15 residues. The V and J ends lost 4 bases and 2 bases respectively, with 14 bases between them.

This clonotype was observed a few times. V and J are TRBV6-1 and TRBJ2-5, with 10 bases that match TRBD2. Trimming cost V 7 bases and J 4 bases; bases outside gene matches: 24. CDR3 size: 20 residues. Per the germline V gene, CDR1 is MNHNS and CDR2 is SASEGT. The CDR3 loop reads CASIGTSAIVGLLNIETQYF. The CDR3 DNA sequence: TGTGCCAGCATCGGGACTAGCGCCATTGTGGGTCTCCTCAATATAGAGACCCAGTACTTC.